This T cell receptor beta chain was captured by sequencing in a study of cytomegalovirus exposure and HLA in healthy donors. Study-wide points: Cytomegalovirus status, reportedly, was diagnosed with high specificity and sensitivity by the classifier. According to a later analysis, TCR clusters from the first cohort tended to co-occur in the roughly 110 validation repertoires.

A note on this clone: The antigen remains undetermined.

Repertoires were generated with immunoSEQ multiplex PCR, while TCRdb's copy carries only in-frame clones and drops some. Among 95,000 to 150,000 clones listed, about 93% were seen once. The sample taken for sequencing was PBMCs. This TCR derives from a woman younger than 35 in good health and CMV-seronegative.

The CDR3: CASSPYYRAQETQYF. CDR3 sequence (DNA): TGTGCCAGCAGCCCATATTACAGGGCTCAAGAGACCCAGTACTTC. This chain links TRBV9 with TRBJ2-5, with D perhaps matching TRBD1 (6 bases). The CDR3 extends over 15 amino acids. V lost 4 bases and J 2 bases, leaving 15 bases between the germline ends. The germline V gene encodes CDR1 SGDLS and CDR2 YYNGEE.